These T cell receptor beta chains were read from a single sample in a study of cytotoxic CD8 clonotypes in ibrutinib-treated CLL. Assay: immunoSEQ multiplex PCR; the TCRdb copy retains only in-frame clones and omits some. The sample lists about 130,000 clones; roughly three quarters were seen once. The sequences come from PBMCs, collected after 12 months of ibrutinib treatment. These receptors originate from a human donor with chronic lymphocytic leukemia. Each CDR3 is given with its conserved first and last residue. Fields, in order: clone size, V gene, CDR3 protein. Expanded clones get a size class; other rows say once, few or many, or leave the size out.

clone size: .
V gene: TRBV7-6
CDR3 protein: CASSSRDTYNEQFF

clone size: few
V gene: TRBV25-1
CDR3 protein: CASRRTGDSEKLFF

clone size: .
V gene: TRBV7-3
CDR3 protein: CASSHGQGLYGYTF

clone size: .
V gene: TRBV7-2
CDR3 protein: CASSSGVGYGYTF

clone size: .
V gene: TRBV7-2
CDR3 protein: CASSLSEVSRDTEAFF

clone size: .
V gene: TRBV5-4
CDR3 protein: CASSLAKETGEAFF

clone size: .
V gene: TRBV2
CDR3 protein: CASRPNRGTNEKLFF

clone size: .
V gene: TRBV6-6
CDR3 protein: CASSYRDPGEQYF

clone size: .
V gene: TRBV28
CDR3 protein: CASRGLATTYEQYF

clone size: .
V gene: TRBV5-1
CDR3 protein: CASSLTGGSSPDTQYF

clone size: .
V gene: TRBV30
CDR3 protein: CAWSFTTGGTDTQYF

clone size: few
V gene: TRBV5-1
CDR3 protein: CASSWDSTDTQYF

clone size: .
V gene: TRBV30
CDR3 protein: CAWSKAGDNTEAFF

clone size: .
V gene: TRBV10-1
CDR3 protein: CASSESTANTEAFF

clone size: few
V gene: TRBV28
CDR3 protein: CASSSPTGGFEKLFF

clone size: .
V gene: TRBV5-5
CDR3 protein: CASSPPGQKGQPQHF

clone size: .
V gene: TRBV6-1
CDR3 protein: CASSAMGGQTQYF

clone size: .
V gene: TRBV7-9
CDR3 protein: CAGNNLNTEAFF

clone size: few
V gene: TRBV18
CDR3 protein: CASSPPVTGEQFF

clone size: .
V gene: TRBV5-4
CDR3 protein: CASSHASGSSEQYF

clone size: .
V gene: TRBV4-1
CDR3 protein: CASSQGPQETQYF

clone size: .
V gene: TRBV5-1
CDR3 protein: CASSPLAGGYSYNEQFF

clone size: once
V gene: TRBV7-6
CDR3 protein: CASSRGALFSYNEQFF

clone size: .
V gene: TRBV28
CDR3 protein: CATVSRASTGELFF

clone size: .
V gene: TRBV7-3
CDR3 protein: CASSILDTGELFF

clone size: .
V gene: TRBV7-2
CDR3 protein: CASSRGLAGAETQYF

clone size: once
V gene: TRBV4-3
CDR3 protein: CASSREAGASYEQYF

clone size: few
V gene: TRBV19
CDR3 protein: CASSSRDRGPEQYF

clone size: .
V gene: TRBV15
CDR3 protein: CATSRDPGTITDYGYTF

clone size: .
V gene: TRBV19
CDR3 protein: CASSIDLGAGSYGYTF

clone size: .
V gene: TRBV11-1
CDR3 protein: CASSPTSGRGLEQYF

clone size: .
V gene: TRBV7-9
CDR3 protein: CASSPQGAFDTEAFF

clone size: few
V gene: TRBV7-2
CDR3 protein: CASSLAREAGQPQHF

clone size: .
V gene: TRBV19
CDR3 protein: CASSVGQGLYNEQFF